This entry concerns a single T cell receptor beta chain. The sample originates from a study of blood T cell repertoires in COVID-19. Overall study context: Acute-phase and convalescent COVID-19 samples originated in the United States, Italy and Spain.

Original data processing: Estimation of nucleated cell counts was performed using reference gene primer amplification. Only in-frame clones appear in the TCRdb table, and some are missing; sequencing was by immunoSEQ multiplex PCR. D and trimming come from the DNA, and the V and J calls and clone size come from that table. The sample lists about 68,000 clones; roughly 89% were seen once. Trimming cost V 5 bases and J 3 bases; bases outside gene matches: 7. The CDR3 spans 15 residues. Germline CDR1 is MNHEY and CDR2 is SVGEGT. The sample consisted of peripheral blood. The sequence derives from a man aged 50 to 60 with active COVID-19. The V gene is TRBV6-2 or TRBV6-3, the J gene TRBJ1-5; 7 positions match TRBD1. The chain's CDR3 is CASSTPTGVNQPQHF. DNA of the CDR3: TGTGCCAGCAGTACACCCACAGGGGTCAATCAGCCCCAGCATTTT.